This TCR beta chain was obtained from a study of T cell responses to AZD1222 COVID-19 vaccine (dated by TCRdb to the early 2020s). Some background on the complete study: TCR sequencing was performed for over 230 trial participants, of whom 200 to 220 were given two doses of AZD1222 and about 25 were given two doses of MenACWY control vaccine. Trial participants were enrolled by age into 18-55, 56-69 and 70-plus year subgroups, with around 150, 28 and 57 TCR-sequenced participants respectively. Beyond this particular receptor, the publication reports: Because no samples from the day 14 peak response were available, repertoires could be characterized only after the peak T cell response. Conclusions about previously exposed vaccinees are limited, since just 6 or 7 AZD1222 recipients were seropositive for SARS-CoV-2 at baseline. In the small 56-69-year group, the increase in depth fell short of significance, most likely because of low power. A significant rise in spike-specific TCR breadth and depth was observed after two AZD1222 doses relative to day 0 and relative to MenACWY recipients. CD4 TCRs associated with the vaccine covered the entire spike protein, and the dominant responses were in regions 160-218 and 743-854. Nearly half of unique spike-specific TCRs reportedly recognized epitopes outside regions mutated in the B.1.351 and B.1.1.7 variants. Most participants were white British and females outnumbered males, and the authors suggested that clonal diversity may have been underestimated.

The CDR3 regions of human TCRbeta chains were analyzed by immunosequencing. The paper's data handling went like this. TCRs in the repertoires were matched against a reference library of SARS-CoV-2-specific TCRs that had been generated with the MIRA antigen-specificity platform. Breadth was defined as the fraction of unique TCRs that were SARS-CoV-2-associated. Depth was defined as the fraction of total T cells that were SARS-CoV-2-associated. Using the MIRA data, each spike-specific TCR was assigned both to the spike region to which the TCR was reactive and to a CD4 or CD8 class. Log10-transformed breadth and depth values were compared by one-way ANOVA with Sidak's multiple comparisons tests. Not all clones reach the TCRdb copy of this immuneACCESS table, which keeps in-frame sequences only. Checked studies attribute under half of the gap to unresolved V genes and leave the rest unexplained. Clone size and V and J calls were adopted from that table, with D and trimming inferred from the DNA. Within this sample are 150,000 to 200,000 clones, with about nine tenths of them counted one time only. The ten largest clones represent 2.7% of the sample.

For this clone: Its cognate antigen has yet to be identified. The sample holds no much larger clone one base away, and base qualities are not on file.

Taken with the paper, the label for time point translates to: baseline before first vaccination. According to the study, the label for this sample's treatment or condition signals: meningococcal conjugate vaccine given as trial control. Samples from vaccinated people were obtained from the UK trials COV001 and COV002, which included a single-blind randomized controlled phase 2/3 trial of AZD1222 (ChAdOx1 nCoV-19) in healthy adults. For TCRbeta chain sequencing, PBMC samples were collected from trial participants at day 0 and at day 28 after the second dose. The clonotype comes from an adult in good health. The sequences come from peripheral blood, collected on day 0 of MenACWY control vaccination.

The CDR3 in this case is CASSYVGRAYEQYF. The sequenced DNA: TGTGCCAGCAGTTACGTAGGGAGGGCCTACGAGCAGTACTTC. The chain is assembled from TRBV6-5 and TRBJ2-7; the junction holds 7 bases that match TRBD2. Measured from the cysteine to the phenylalanine, the CDR3 is 14 residues long. Kept here is only the CDR3 DNA, which spans 42 bases and is read in frame from base 1. Trimming takes 2 bases off V and 2 bases off J; junction bases not matched to a gene: 3. The germline V gene encodes CDR1 MNHEY and CDR2 SVGAGI.